A single sample is the source of the 2 T cell receptor beta chains below, sequenced in a study of cytomegalovirus exposure and HLA in healthy donors (dated by TCRdb to 2016 to 2017). The library was generated by the immunoSEQ multiplex PCR assay. For the multiplex PCR, a mixture combining 60 forward primers for TCR Vbeta segments and 13 reverse primers for TCR Jbeta segments was used. TCRdb re-hosts the immuneACCESS table, in-frame sequences only. Its copies lack some clones; in the studies checked, an unresolved V gene accounts for under half of them, and the cause for the rest is not known. This sample gives 150,000 to 250,000 clones in total; approximately 85% of them show up just once. In total, the top ten clones hold about 2.5% of the sample. Specimen: PBMCs. Receptors originate from a woman aged 50 to 60 in good health and CMV-seronegative.

This chain uses TRBV28 with TRBJ2-1; 10 bases map to TRBD2. The CDR3 consists of 16 residues. Germline lookup yields CDR1 MDHEN and CDR2 SYDVKM. V lost 4 bases to trimming and J lost 8 bases; unmatched junction nucleotides: 11. The CDR3 coding sequence is TGTGCCAGCAGTTCCCCGGGTAGCGGGAGGTTAGATGAGCAGTTCTTC. It specifies CASSSPGSGRLDEQFF.

To note about this clone: This sample includes further DNA sequences coding for the same CDR3. V gene TRBV14 combines with J gene TRBJ1-1, with D unclear. The CDR3 extends over 14 amino acids. Germline loops: CDR1 SGHDN, CDR2 FVKESK. Between the trimmed V and J ends, which lost 0 bases and 4 bases, there was a span of 9 bases. The CDR3 loop reads CASSQDSGITEAFF. Written as DNA, the CDR3 is TGTGCCAGCAGCCAAGATTCAGGTATCACTGAAGCTTTCTTT.